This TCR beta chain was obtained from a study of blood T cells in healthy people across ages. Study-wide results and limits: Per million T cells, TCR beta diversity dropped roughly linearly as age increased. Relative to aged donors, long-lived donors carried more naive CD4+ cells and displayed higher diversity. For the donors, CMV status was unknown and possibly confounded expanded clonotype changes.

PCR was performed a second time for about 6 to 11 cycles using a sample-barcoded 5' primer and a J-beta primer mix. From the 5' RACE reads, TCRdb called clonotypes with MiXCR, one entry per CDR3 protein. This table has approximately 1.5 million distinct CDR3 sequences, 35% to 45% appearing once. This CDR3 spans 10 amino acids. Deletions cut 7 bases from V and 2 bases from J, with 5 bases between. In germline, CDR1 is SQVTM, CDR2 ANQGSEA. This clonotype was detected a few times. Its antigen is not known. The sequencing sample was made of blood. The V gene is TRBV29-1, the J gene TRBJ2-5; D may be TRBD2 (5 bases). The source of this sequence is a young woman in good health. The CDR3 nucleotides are TGCAGCGGGGAGCAAGAGACCCAGTACTTC. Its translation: CSGEQETQYF.